One and the same sample provided the 8 T cell receptor beta chains below, sequenced in a study of T-cell reconstitution after alpha-beta-depleted transplantation in children. The library targeted TCRbeta and was prepared with unique molecular identifiers. Each CDR3 protein gets one entry after TCRdb re-called the PCR reads with MiXCR. Here the sample spans about 440,000 distinct CDR3 sequences, around two fifths being singletons. The source was PBMCs, collected before TCRalphabeta/CD19-depleted stem cell transplant. The receptors stem from a girl aged 2 to 10 with aplastic anemia, due to receive a stem cell transplant.

The V call is TRBV20-1, the J call TRBJ1-2, with 8 positions matching TRBD1. Trimming took 0 bases from V and 8 from J; bases not matched to a gene: 5. The CDR3 is made up of 13 amino acids. CDR1 is DFQATT and CDR2 is SNEGSKA in the germline V gene (reference sequence). CDR3 region: CSARDQGAPGYTF. DNA of the CDR3: TGCAGTGCTAGAGATCAGGGGGCGCCCGGCTACACCTTC.

This clonotype came up many times. This chain links TRBV3-1 with TRBJ1-1; D is possibly TRBD1 (5 bases). Germline V gene lookup returns CDR1 LGHDT and CDR2 YNNKEL (reference sequence). Trimming left V 0 bases short and J 0 bases short, with 14 bases between. This CDR3 is built from 17 residues. CDR3 loop: CASSQDVRTFMNTEAFF. The CDR3 nucleotides read TGTGCCAGCAGCCAAGATGTAAGGACATTCATGAACACTGAAGCTTTCTTT. The full variable domain, completed using reference TRBV3-1 and TRBJ1-1, is DTAVSQTPKYLVTQMGNDKSIKCEQNLGHDTMYWYKQDSKKFLKIMFSYNNKELIINETVPNRFSPKSPDKAHLNLHINSLELGDSAVYFCASSQDVRTFMNTEAFFGQGTRLTVV.

This clonotype has at least ten counts. The rearrangement links TRBV7-2 to TRBJ2-5; 9 bases are a match to TRBD2. Trimming at V came to 2 bases and at J to 5 bases, leaving 3 bases not matched to a gene. In germline, CDR1 is SGHTA, CDR2 FQGNSA. The CDR3 totals 14 residues. CDR3 amino acids: CASSLSAGGETQYF. The CDR3, as DNA: TGTGCCAGCAGCTTATCTGCGGGAGGGGAGACCCAGTACTTC.

The V call is TRBV7-3, the J call TRBJ1-1; TRBD1 is a possible D gene (5 bases). Trimming took 8 bases from V and 1 from J, leaving 11 bases between them. There are 13 residues in the CDR3. Looked up from germline, CDR1 is SGHTA and CDR2 is FQGTGA. This CDR3 is CASGAGQNTEAFF. As DNA, the CDR3 is TGTGCCAGCGGGGCAGGACAGAACACTGAAGCTTTCTTT. Full variable domain (remainder filled in from reference TRBV7-3 and TRBJ1-1): GAGVSQTPSNKVTEKGKYVELRCDPISGHTALYWYRQSLGQGPEFLIYFQGTGAADDSGLPNDRFFAVRPEGSVSTLKIQRTERGDSAVYLCASGAGQNTEAFFGQGTRLTVV.

This chain joins TRBV20-1 and TRBJ2-2; D gene ambiguous. V was cut by 3 bases and J by 5 bases, with 10 bases left in between. The CDR3 is 13 amino acids. Looked up from germline, CDR1 is DFQATT and CDR2 is SNEGSKA (reference sequence). This CDR3 reads CSARWQLTGELFF. In nucleotides, the CDR3 is TGCAGTGCTAGGTGGCAGCTTACCGGGGAGCTGTTTTTT.

Worth noting for this clonotype: At one boundary the junction diverges from the germline segment, which might be a read error. The chain employs TRBV28 and TRBJ1-1, with D possibly being TRBD1 (6 bases). The germline V gene has CDR1 MDHEN and CDR2 SYDVKM. The CDR3 length is 14 residues. The CDR3 loop is CANSLFRGRDEAFF. As DNA, the CDR3 is TGTGCCAACAGTTTATTCCGGGGGCGGGATGAAGCTTTCTTT. Full variable domain (outside the CDR3, taken from reference TRBV28 and TRBJ1-1): DVKVTQSSRYLVKRTGEKVFLECVQDMDHENMFWYRQDPGLGLRLIYFSYDVKMKEKGDIPEGYSVSREKKERFSLILESASTNQTSMYLCANSLFRGRDEAFFGQGTRLTVV.

The V and J genes are TRBV18 and TRBJ1-1, with a tentative D call TRBD1 (6 bases). Germline V lookup: CDR1 KGHSH, CDR2 LQKENI. The CDR3 covers 15 residues. V was cut by 3 bases and J by 1 base, with 12 bases left in between. DNA of the CDR3: TGTGCCAGCTCACCGCGACAGGCCCAGAACACTGAAGCTTTCTTT. Translated, it gives CASSPRQAQNTEAFF.

In its sample, this clonotype was seen a few times. The chain uses TRBV19 and TRBJ2-3, with TRBD2 as a possible D gene (6 bases). The germline V and J ends were trimmed by 5 bases and 6 bases, with 9 bases remaining between them. This CDR3 is built from 12 residues. Germline CDR1 is LNHDA and CDR2 is SQIVND (reference sequence). CDR3 sequence (DNA): TGTGCCAGTAGTGATCTAGCGGATACGCAGTATTTT. Its translation: CASSDLADTQYF.